At least ten counts were recorded for the clone carrying this T cell receptor beta chain. What it binds is unknown. The sample originates from a study of T-cell reconstitution after alpha-beta-depleted transplantation in children. The V and J ends lost 2 bases and 7 bases, in that order; junction bases with no gene match: 13. Germline V gene sequence: CDR1 DFQATT, CDR2 SNEGSKA (reference sequence). The CDR3 loop spans 15 amino acids. Study results and limitations: Day-60 TCRbeta diversity that was high in some patients was derived from surviving recipient T cells and thymic progenitors. After one year, T-cell counts and TCRbeta diversity mostly came from new T cells.

Preparation of the TCRbeta library was carried out with unique molecular identifiers. TCRdb reanalysed the PCR reads using MiXCR and keeps one entry per CDR3 protein. The sample shows hundreds of thousands of distinct CDR3 sequences, under 12% of them seen only once. This clonotype was sampled from a child aged 2 to 15 with inherited bone marrow failure, due to receive a stem cell transplant. The chain employs TRBV20-1 and TRBJ2-7; 8 bases line up with TRBD2. The sequencing here drew on PBMCs, taken before TCRalphabeta/CD19-depleted stem cell transplant. CDR3 amino acids: CSARSLDFAGGEQYF. The CDR3 coding sequence is TGCAGTGCTAGAAGTCTGGACTTCGCGGGGGGAGAGCAGTACTTC.